The T cell receptor beta chain described here comes from a study of T cell changes during pregnancy in multiple sclerosis (dated by TCRdb to between 2019 and 2020). Concerning the study at large: Changes in the T cell repertoire over the course of pregnancy were examined in this study in women with multiple sclerosis.

Library preparation was by the immunoSEQ multiplex PCR assay. TCRdb stores this immuneACCESS table with in-frame sequences only. Part of the clones is absent; in the studies checked, under half of the shortfall reflects unresolved V genes, and no reason is known for the rest. The sample records under 75,000 clones, about 90% of which are singletons. Jointly, the top ten make up about 2.5% of the sample. Details on this clone: The antigen it recognizes is unknown. No quality values exist for individual bases; no much larger clone is one base distant.

CDR1 and CDR2 are read off the germline V gene as KGHSH and LQKENI. The junction shows trimming of 2 bases on V and 5 bases on J, plus 9 bases between the germline ends. Reading from cysteine to phenylalanine, the CDR3 counts 13 amino acids. Only the CDR3 DNA is retained, 39 bases long and in frame from the first base. This clonotype was obtained from a female donor with multiple sclerosis, enrolled in a pregnancy study. Specimen: peripheral blood, collected in the first trimester of pregnancy. The chain is encoded by TRBV18 joined to TRBJ1-1; the D gene cannot be resolved reliably. The CDR3 has the sequence CASSPISTTEAFF. The DNA reads TGTGCCAGCTCACCAATCTCTACGACTGAAGCTTTCTTT.